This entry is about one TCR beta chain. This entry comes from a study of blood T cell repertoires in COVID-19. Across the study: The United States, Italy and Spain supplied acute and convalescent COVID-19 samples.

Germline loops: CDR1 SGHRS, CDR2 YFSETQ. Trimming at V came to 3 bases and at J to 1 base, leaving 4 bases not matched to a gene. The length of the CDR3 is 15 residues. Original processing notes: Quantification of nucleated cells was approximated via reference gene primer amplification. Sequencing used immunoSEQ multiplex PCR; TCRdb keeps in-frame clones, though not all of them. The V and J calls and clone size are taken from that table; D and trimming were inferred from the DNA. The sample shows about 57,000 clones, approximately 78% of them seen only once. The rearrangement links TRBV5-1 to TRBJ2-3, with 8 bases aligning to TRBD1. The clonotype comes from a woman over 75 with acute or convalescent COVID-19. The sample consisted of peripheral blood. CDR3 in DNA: TGCGCCAGCAGCTCGTTGACAGGGGGCACAGATACGCAGTATTTT. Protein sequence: CASSSLTGGTDTQYF.